This is a list of T cell receptor beta chains from one sample in a study of T cells in Graves' hyperthyroidism and ophthalmopathy. MiXCR, applied by TCRdb to the multiplex PCR reads, yields one record per CDR3 protein. Found here are hundreds of thousands of distinct CDR3 sequences, approximately 15% of them singletons; the top ten hold approximately 5.7%. Sequenced sample: blood. Receptor source: a woman in her thirties with Graves' hyperthyroidism that later progressed to Graves' ophthalmopathy. CDR3s include the opening cysteine and the closing phenylalanine or tryptophan. D genes are given only for firm matches. Clone size is shown for a subset of rows, as once, few, many or a class of expanded clone.

TRBJ2-7 | TRBV30 | - | many | 12 | TGTGCCTGGAGTGTACAGGGAAATCAGCAGTACTTC | CAWSVQGNQQYF
TRBJ1-3 | TRBV12-3/TRBV12-4 | TRBD1 | many | 17 | TGTGCCAGCAGTTTCAGGACAGGGGATTTGGGTGGAAACACCATATATTTT | CASSFRTGDLGGNTIYF
TRBJ2-5 | TRBV12-3/TRBV12-4 | - | many | 15 | TGTGCCAGCAGCCCGGGACCTATGGGGCAAGAGACCCAGTACTTC | CASSPGPMGQETQYF
TRBJ2-1 | TRBV10-3 | - | many | 15 | TGTGCCATCAGTGATCAGGGACTCGCCCAGGATGAGCAGTTCTTC | CAISDQGLAQDEQFF
TRBJ1-5 | TRBV6-2/TRBV6-3 | TRBD1 | many | 16 | TGTGCCAGCAGTTCCCGGGACAGGTTCGGCAATCAGCCCCAGCATTTT | CASSSRDRFGNQPQHF
TRBJ2-1 | TRBV9 | TRBD2 | many | 16 | TGTGCCAGCAGCGTAGGAGGCGGGAGGGTCTCCAATGAGCAGTTCTTC | CASSVGGGRVSNEQFF
TRBJ2-5 | TRBV18 | - | - | 16 | TGTGCCAGCTCACCCCCGACAGACTTTTTGCAAGAGACCCAGCACTTC | CASSPPTDFLQETQHF
TRBJ2-7 | TRBV2 | TRBD2 | few | 14 | TGTGCCAGCAGTCCAAGACTAGCGCCCTACGAGCAGTACTTC | CASSPRLAPYEQYF
TRBJ2-4 | TRBV20-1 | TRBD2 | few | 14 | TGCAGTGCCAAAGTGGGGGGGGGGGAAAACATTCAGTACTTC | CSAKVGGGENIQYF
TRBJ1-2 | TRBV14 | - | few | 12 | TGTGCCAGCAGCCAAGTCGGCTATGGCTACACCTTC | CASSQVGYGYTF
TRBJ1-1 | TRBV11-3 | - | many | 13 | TGTGCCAGCAGCCTGATAAAGAACACTGAAGCTTTCTTT | CASSLIKNTEAFF
TRBJ1-2 | TRBV28 | - | many | 12 | TGTGCCAGTTCAGATGGACCCTATGGCTACACCTTC | CASSDGPYGYTF
TRBJ1-1 | TRBV3-1 | - | many | 13 | TGTGCCAGCAGCCAAGAGGTGGACACTGAAGCTTTCTTT | CASSQEVDTEAFF
TRBJ2-7 | TRBV6-2/TRBV6-3 | - | many | 12 | TGTGCCAGCAGTTACCGGAGAGGCGAGCAGTACTTC | CASSYRRGEQYF
TRBJ2-7 | TRBV28 | - | many | 15 | TGTGCCAGCAGTCAAACCGGGACTGGGGCCTACGAGCAGTACTTC | CASSQTGTGAYEQYF
TRBJ2-7 | TRBV18 | TRBD1 | many | 15 | TGTGCCAGCTCACCCCAGGACAGGGTGAAGGACGAGCAGTACTTC | CASSPQDRVKDEQYF
TRBJ2-4 | TRBV6-2/TRBV6-3 | - | - | 13 | TGTGCCAGCAGCCCCTGGACTCGAAACATTCAGTACTTC | CASSPWTRNIQYF
TRBJ2-1 | TRBV5-1 | TRBD2 | few | 13 | TGCGCCAGCGCAGCGGGAGCCTACAATGAGCAGTTCTTC | CASAAGAYNEQFF